This is a list of T cell receptor beta chains from one sample in a study of T cell repertoires in cytomegalovirus infection. TCRdb re-called the reads with MiXCR, one entry per CDR3 protein. The profile shows about 310,000 distinct CDR3 sequences, roughly a sixth of them singletons. Sequenced material: PBMCs. Receptor source: a human donor in good health (CMV status not recorded). Some clones in this sample may be carry-over from other donors' samples. CDR3s include the opening cysteine and the closing phenylalanine or tryptophan. A D gene is named only where the DNA matches it firmly. Only some rows state a clone size, as once, few, many or a class for expanded clones.

j_gene | v_gene | len | abundance | d_gene | CDR3nt | CDR3aa
TRBJ2-2 | TRBV7-8 | 17 | many | . | TGTGCCAGCAGCTTAGGGCAGCGTTACGAGAACACCGGGGAGCTGTTTTTT | CASSLGQRYENTGELFF
TRBJ2-1 | TRBV5-5 | 15 | . | TRBD1 | TGTGCCAGCAGCATTGACAGGGTCCGGTACATTGAAGCTTTCTTC | CASSIDRVRYIEAFF
TRBJ1-2 | TRBV6-1 | 16 | many | . | TGTGCCAGCAGTTTTCCCCCCTCCCTCCAGGGAAGTGGCTACACCTTC | CASSFPPSLQGSGYTF
TRBJ1-6 | TRBV9 | 14 | few | . | TGTGCCAGCAGCCCGTCGATATGGAATTCACCCCTCCACTTT | CASSPSIWNSPLHF
TRBJ1-4 | TRBV7-2 | 14 | many | TRBD1 | TGTGCCAGCAGCCAGGGGGGAGTTGCTGAAAAACTGTTTTTT | CASSQGGVAEKLFF
TRBJ1-4 | TRBV4-3 | 15 | few | . | TGCGCCAGCAGCCAAGATTTTGTCCCCGGCGAAAAACTGTTTTTT | CASSQDFVPGEKLFF
TRBJ2-2 | TRBV18 | 18 | . | . | TGTGCCAGCTCACCACTCTCTTTCGGCGGGACGAACACCGGGGAGCTGTTTTTT | CASSPLSFGGTNTGELFF
TRBJ2-5 | TRBV2 | 14 | . | . | TGTGCCAGCAGTGATGGGGGTCTAATAAAGACCCAGTACTTC | CASSDGGLIKTQYF
TRBJ1-4 | TRBV5-5 | 13 | . | . | TGTGCCAGCAGCTTGGCCCGAGGTGAAAAACTGTTTTTT | CASSLARGEKLFF
TRBJ2-3 | TRBV20-1 | 15 | . | TRBD2 | TGCAGTGCTAGCCATGGAGCGGGGGGGATGGATACGCAGTATTTT | CSASHGAGGMDTQYF
TRBJ1-5 | TRBV6-1 | 13 | few | . | TGTGCCAGCGGCCTCGGGGACCTAAGGCCCCAGCATTTT | CASGLGDLRPQHF
TRBJ1-2 | TRBV28 | 15 | once | . | TGTGCCGGCATCAGACCAGGGTCGGCTAACTATGGCTACACCTTC | CAGIRPGSANYGYTF
TRBJ1-3 | TRBV7-8 | 13 | few | . | TGTGCCAGCAGCGCGGAGACTGGAAACACCATATATTTT | CASSAETGNTIYF
TRBJ2-1 | TRBV5-1 | 17 | . | . | TGCGCCAGCAGCTTGTTGGCTAGAGTGTCCCCATACAATGAGCAGTTCTTC | CASSLLARVSPYNEQFF
TRBJ2-1 | TRBV7-6 | 12 | many | . | TGTGCCAGCAGCCCCAGGGAGGATGAGCAGTTCTTC | CASSPREDEQFF
TRBJ2-1 | TRBV18 | 17 | . | . | TGTGCCAGCTCACCTCTCCTCCAGGGACCGTCCTACAATGAGCAGTTCTTC | CASSPLLQGPSYNEQFF
TRBJ1-1 | TRBV19 | 11 | many | . | TGTGCCAGCGACGGAGGGACTGAAGCTTTCTTT | CASDGGTEAFF
TRBJ2-3 | TRBV4-3 | 15 | few | TRBD1 | TGCGCCAGCAGCCAACAGGGGGCGTATGGAGATACGCAGTATTTT | CASSQQGAYGDTQYF
TRBJ1-1 | TRBV7-3 | 13 | few | . | TGTGCCAGCAGCTCCGCAATTAGCACTGAAGCTTTCTTT | CASSSAISTEAFF
TRBJ2-1 | TRBV12-3/TRBV12-4 | 13 | . | . | TGTGCCAGCTCCCGGGTCCCCCCCTTTTCGCAGTTCTTC | CASSRVPPFSQFF
TRBJ2-5 | TRBV24-1 | 16 | many | TRBD1 | TGTGCCACCAGTGAACCCGGACAGGGAGGATCGGAGACCCAGTACTTC | CATSEPGQGGSETQYF
TRBJ2-2 | TRBV6-6 | 15 | . | TRBD1 | TGTGCCAGCAGTACTAGACAGGGTTACACCGGGGAGCTGTTTTTT | CASSTRQGYTGELFF
TRBJ1-5 | TRBV6-5 | 13 | . | . | TGTGCCAGCAAACTTGGAATTAATCAGCCCCAGCATTTT | CASKLGINQPQHF
TRBJ1-2 | TRBV5-4 | 13 | . | . | TGTGCCAGCAGCCGGGGAAGGGACGCTGGCTACACCTTC | CASSRGRDAGYTF
TRBJ2-1 | TRBV12-3/TRBV12-4 | 16 | . | TRBD2 | TGTGCCAGCACCTCGTGGCTAGCGGGGGGGCACAATGAGCAGTTCTTC | CASTSWLAGGHNEQFF
TRBJ1-3 | TRBV4-2 | 14 | few | . | TGTGCCAGCAGCCAAGTCCACTCTGGAAACACCATATATTTT | CASSQVHSGNTIYF
TRBJ2-3 | TRBV28 | 16 | . | TRBD2 | TGTGCCAGCAGTTTAAAAGCGGGGGGCAGCACAGATACGCAGTATTTT | CASSLKAGGSTDTQYF
TRBJ2-7 | TRBV7-6 | 14 | many | . | TGTGCCAGCAGCTTAACAGGGTCCGCCTACGAGCAGTACTTC | CASSLTGSAYEQYF
TRBJ2-3 | TRBV10-3 | 14 | many | . | TGTGCCACCCAGACTAACTCGGAACTTGATACGCAGTATTTT | CATQTNSELDTQYF
TRBJ2-3 | TRBV11-3 | 15 | . | . | TGTGCCAGCAGCCCCGGAGGAGCGGGTGGGGATACGCAGTATTTT | CASSPGGAGGDTQYF
TRBJ1-4 | TRBV27 | 15 | once | . | TGTGCCAGCAGGCCAGAAACTACTAAAAATGAAAAACTGTTTTTT | CASRPETTKNEKLFF
TRBJ2-7 | TRBV4-1 | 15 | many | TRBD1 | TGCGCCAGCAGCTTCGACAGGGGGCACGCCTACGAGCAGTACTTC | CASSFDRGHAYEQYF
TRBJ2-3 | TRBV14 | 17 | many | TRBD2 | TGTGCCAGCAGCCAAGACACCCGAAGCGGGGGATCCGATACGCAGTATTTT | CASSQDTRSGGSDTQYF
TRBJ2-4 | TRBV7-2 | 16 | many | . | TGTGCCAGCAGCTTCCAGGACCAGGGACCCAAAAACATTCAGTACTTC | CASSFQDQGPKNIQYF
TRBJ2-2 | TRBV7-9 | 14 | few | . | TGTGCCAGCAGCTTAGCCCAGGGGATCGGGGAGCTGTTTTTT | CASSLAQGIGELFF
TRBJ2-1 | TRBV7-9 | 16 | few | TRBD1 | TGTGCCAGCAGCTTAGCGCCACAGGGGAGCCTCAATGAGCAGTTCTTC | CASSLAPQGSLNEQFF
TRBJ2-7 | TRBV20-1 | 13 | . | TRBD1 | TGCAGTGCCGAGGGACAGGCTCTCTACGAGCAGTACTTC | CSAEGQALYEQYF